The 17 T cell receptor beta chains in this list originate from one sample, sequenced in a study of T cells in narcolepsy. Sequenced by immunoSEQ multiplex PCR; TCRdb stores in-frame clones only, minus some. The table lists under 20,000 clones, more than 75% of them singletons, with over 0.7% in the top ten. The specimen was memory (CD45RA-) CD4+ T cells from blood. The receptors derive from a human donor in good health.

The gene calls are TRBV5-1 and TRBJ2-7; TRBD2 matches at 14 bases. CDR3 length equals 18 residues. With V trimmed by 2 bases and J by 5 bases, 12 bases remained unmatched. Germline lookup yields CDR1 SGHRS and CDR2 YFSETQ. In DNA, the CDR3 is TGCGCCAGCAGCTTTAAAGGCGGGACTAGCGGGAGAATGGACGAGCAGTACTTC. Its translation is CASSFKGGTSGRMDEQYF.

This clone was observed a handful of times. This chain links TRBV19 with TRBJ2-2, with TRBD1 matching 12 bases. Germline-derived CDR1 and CDR2 are LNHDA and SQIVND (reference sequence). This CDR3 region has 15 residues. V trimming: 7 bases; J trimming: 6 bases; junction bases outside the gene matches: 6. CDR3 sequence: CASTPGTGGSGELFF. CDR3 in DNA: TGTGCCAGTACACCCGGGACAGGGGGCTCCGGGGAGCTGTTTTTT.

This rearrangement joins TRBV9 to TRBJ1-5; D gene ambiguous. V lost 0 bases and J lost 0, with 4 bases in between. CDR3 size: 14 residues. The germline gives CDR1 SGDLS, CDR2 YYNGEE. The CDR3 DNA reads as TGTGCCAGCAGCGTAGAGGGTAGCAATCAGCCCCAGCATTTT. This translates into CASSVEGSNQPQHF.

In its sample, this clone was seen once. The chain is built from TRBV7-9 and TRBJ2-3; 8 bases fit TRBD2. CDR1 is SEHNR, CDR2 FQNEAQ, per germline (reference sequence). V shed 1 base, J shed 4 bases, and the junction held 7 bases outside the gene matches. The CDR3 spans 16 residues. CDR3 amino acids: CASSLDLAGISDTQYF. The CDR3 DNA is TGTGCCAGCAGCTTAGATCTAGCGGGTATTTCAGATACGCAGTATTTT.

The chain is built from TRBV19 and TRBJ2-7, with 7 bases identical to TRBD1. The CDR3 consists of 14 residues. Germline V lookup: CDR1 LNHDA, CDR2 SQIVND (reference sequence). The J segment lost 0 bases and the V segment lost 5 bases, leaving 4 bases of the junction unmatched. The CDR3 region has the DNA TGTGCCAGTAGTCAACAGGGGCTCTCCTACGAGCAGTACTTC. Residues: CASSQQGLSYEQYF.

The CDR3 region has the DNA TGTGCCAGCACCTCGCGGGGGCCCATCTACGAGCAGTACTTC. The encoded protein is CASTSRGPIYEQYF. The chain joins TRBV6-5 to TRBJ2-7; the D gene is possibly TRBD2 (7 bases). CDR1 and CDR2 (germline): MNHEY, SVGAGI. V lost 7 bases and J 3 bases, leaving 16 bases between the germline ends. The CDR3 runs to 14 residues.

The J gene is TRBJ2-2, the V gene TRBV6-5; D might be TRBD1 (6 bases). CDR1 and CDR2 (germline): MNHEY, SVGAGI. The V and J ends lost 2 bases and 1 base respectively, with 8 bases between them. The CDR3 has 15 residues. The CDR3 bases are TGTGCCAGCAGTTACGGGGGACAGAACACCGGGGAGCTGTTTTTT. Translation: CASSYGGQNTGELFF.

The V and J genes are TRBV11-3 and TRBJ2-2; the match to TRBD2 covers 13 bases. The CDR3 consists of 15 residues. V shed 4 bases, J shed 8 bases, and the junction held 4 bases outside the gene matches. Per the germline V gene, CDR1 is SGHNT and CDR2 is YENEEA. CDR3 loop: CASSWTSGSPGELFF. In DNA form, the CDR3 reads TGTGCCAGCAGCTGGACTAGCGGGAGCCCGGGGGAGCTGTTTTTT.

This chain joins TRBV6-1 and TRBJ1-2; TRBD1 might be the D (6 bases). Between the trimmed V and J ends, which lost 6 bases and 6 bases, there was a span of 14 bases. This CDR3 comprises 13 residues. Germline-derived CDR1 and CDR2 are MNHNS and SASEGT. The CDR3 loop reads CASSRDRTDGYTF. The CDR3 region has the DNA TGTGCCAGCAGCAGAGACAGGACCGATGGCTACACCTTC.

V gene TRBV10-3 combines with J gene TRBJ1-2, with TRBD1 as a possible D gene (5 bases). V shed 9 bases and J shed 0 bases, with 11 bases lying between them. Per the germline V gene, CDR1 is ENHRY and CDR2 is SYGVKD. This CDR3 comprises 13 residues. The CDR3 loop reads CAISRDPNYGYTF. Here the CDR3 DNA reads TGTGCCATAAGCCGGGACCCTAACTATGGCTACACCTTC.

The V call is TRBV7-8, the J call TRBJ2-1, with 12 bases lining up with TRBD1. V shed 5 bases and J 7 bases; nucleotides not matched to a gene: 6. CDR1 is SGHVS and CDR2 is FQNEAQ in the germline V gene. This CDR3 region has 15 residues. The CDR3 loop reads CASSPGTGGKNEQFF. The CDR3 coding sequence is TGTGCCAGCAGCCCCGGGACAGGGGGCAAAAATGAGCAGTTCTTC.

The rearrangement joins TRBV4-1 to TRBJ2-5, with 8 bases identical to TRBD2. From germline, CDR1 is MGHRA and CDR2 YSYEKL. This CDR3 has 16 residues. V lost 4 bases to trimming and J lost 5 bases; unmatched junction nucleotides: 12. CDR3 nucleotide sequence: TGCGCCAGCAGCCTTTCTCTTACTAGCGGCGGGGAGACCCAGTACTTC. Protein product: CASSLSLTSGGETQYF.

The rearrangement joins TRBV6-1 to TRBJ1-2; tentative D call: TRBD1 (5 bases). There are 17 residues in the CDR3. The germline CDR1 and CDR2 sequences are MNHNS and SASEGT. The germline V and J ends were trimmed by 0 bases and 3 bases, with 17 bases remaining between them. The CDR3 DNA reads TGTGCCAGCAGTGAAGCCCAGGGTGGCTGGGGGTACTATGGCTACACCTTC. Its protein is CASSEAQGGWGYYGYTF.

This rearrangement joins TRBV2 to TRBJ1-4; 10 bases line up with TRBD1. Germline values: CDR1 SNHLY, CDR2 FYNNEI. CDR3 length equals 14 residues. With 7 bases clipped from V and 8 bases from J, the junction kept 7 bases outside the gene matches. The CDR3 DNA sequence: TGTGCCAGCACCCGGCGGGACAGGGGCGAAAAACTGTTTTTT. This codes for CASTRRDRGEKLFF.

The chain uses TRBV6-5 and TRBJ2-1, with D perhaps TRBD1 (6 bases). Deletions cut 6 bases from V and 3 bases from J, with 9 bases between. This CDR3 has 13 amino acids. Germline V gives CDR1 MNHEY, CDR2 SVGAGI. The DNA of the CDR3 is TGTGCCAGCAGAAGGGACAACTACAATGAGCAGTTCTTC. Its translation: CASRRDNYNEQFF.

The chain is built from TRBV5-5 and TRBJ1-1; a weak D match, TRBD1 (5 bases). Trimming stripped 5 bases from V and 6 bases from J, with 14 bases between. The CDR3 spans 13 residues. Germline loops: CDR1 SGHKS, CDR2 YYEKEE (reference sequence). The CDR3 DNA reads TGTGCCAGCAGAACTCCGGGACTAGCTGAAGCTTTCTTT. Translated, it gives CASRTPGLAEAFF.

V is TRBV5-6 and J is TRBJ2-1, with TRBD2 identical over 11 bases. Germline V gene sequence: CDR1 SGHDT, CDR2 YYEEEE. V shed 4 bases, J shed 7 bases, and the junction held 7 bases outside the gene matches. CDR3 length: 15 residues. The CDR3 DNA reads TGTGCCAGCAGCCGACTCATAGCGGGAGGGAATGAGCAGTTCTTC. This encodes CASSRLIAGGNEQFF. Full variable domain (outside the CDR3, taken from reference TRBV5-6 and TRBJ2-1): DAGVTQSPTHLIKTRGQQVTLRCSPKSGHDTVSWYQQALGQGPQFIFQYYEEEERQRGNFPDRFSGHQFPNYSSELNVNALLLGDSALYLCASSRLIAGGNEQFFGPGTRLTVL.